Included here is one TCR beta chain sequence, with context. Its specificity is unknown. What was sequenced were expressed TCRB transcripts, since all of the isolated RNA had been reverse transcribed. The protocol was immunoSEQ multiplex PCR, while the TCRdb copy is restricted to in-frame clones and leaves out a portion. The sample lists about 660,000 clones, over 11% occurring once. These data belong to a study of beta chain features in type 1 diabetes. V dropped 4 bases and J dropped 2; count of bases not matched to a gene: 13. The CDR3 runs to 18 residues. The V gene's germline CDR1 is SGHRS and CDR2 YFSETQ. The study's findings and limits: Significant though moderate, a shortening of TCRB CDR3s appeared in all four CD4+ subsets of Type 1 diabetes patients. There were fewer insertions and more deletions at the VDJ junctions of type 1 diabetes patients.

V gene TRBV5-1 combines with J gene TRBJ2-1, with 9 bases that match TRBD2. The sample comprised naive CD4+ T cells from blood. The origin of this receptor is a man aged 18-30 years with type 1 diabetes. The DNA of the CDR3 is TGCGCCAGCAGCCCTTTAGGGCGGGGGGGCCGGACCTACAATGAGCAGTTCTTC. Protein sequence: CASSPLGRGGRTYNEQFF.